This T cell receptor (beta chain) derives from a study of identical twins. This clonotype was counted between two and nine times. The length of the CDR3 is 12 residues. Germline CDR1 is MNHEY and CDR2 is SVGAGI. V was trimmed by 7 bases and J by 8 bases, leaving 12 bases between them. TCRdb called the 5' RACE reads again in MiXCR, with one record for every CDR3 protein. Seen here are about 220,000 distinct CDR3 sequences, roughly 7.5% observed once, and the top ten hold around 5%. These same records also appear under a second study, on yellow fever vaccine responses in identical twins.

This TCR was sampled from a woman aged 18-29 years in good health. The genes are TRBV6-5 and TRBJ2-1, with D uncertain. The sample taken for sequencing was CD8+ T cells sorted from blood. The CDR3 sequence: CASNAPWDEQFF. Written as DNA, the CDR3 is TGTGCCAGCAATGCCCCGTGGGATGAGCAGTTCTTC.